A selection of T cell receptor beta chains follows, all from one sample in a study of T cell responses to AZD1222 COVID-19 vaccine. This table comes from immunoSEQ multiplex PCR, and its TCRdb copy is limited to in-frame clones, with some not included. This table has some 130,000 clones, roughly 85% appearing once. The sample was peripheral blood, taken 28 days after the second dose of the MenACWY control vaccine. Receptors were obtained from an adult who received the MenACWY meningococcal vaccine as a control. The CDR3 runs from the conserved cysteine through the conserved F or W. A D gene is named only where the DNA matches it firmly. The size of a clone is reported for some rows only, either as once, few or many, or as a class for expanded clones.

D: .; size: .; V: TRBV27; J: TRBJ2-2; DNA: TGTGCCACCGCTGCCGGGGGAGGAATCTACACCGGGGAGCTGTTTTTT; CDR3: CATAAGGGIYTGELFF
D: .; size: few; V: TRBV6-1; J: TRBJ1-6; DNA: TGTGCCAGCAGTGAAGCGCCGTCAGGGGCTGGGAATTCACCCCTCCACTTT; CDR3: CASSEAPSGAGNSPLHF
D: .; size: .; V: TRBV12-3/TRBV12-4; J: TRBJ2-1; DNA: TGTGCCAGCAGGAGGGAAGACAATGAGCAGTTCTTC; CDR3: CASRREDNEQFF
D: .; size: once; V: TRBV6-5; J: TRBJ2-5; DNA: TGTGCCAGCATAGGGCTGGAGACCCAGTACTTC; CDR3: CASIGLETQYF
D: TRBD1; size: .; V: TRBV19; J: TRBJ1-6; DNA: TGTGCCACCCAACAGGGGACCTATAATTCACCCCTCCACTTT; CDR3: CATQQGTYNSPLHF
D: TRBD1; size: .; V: TRBV25-1; J: TRBJ1-6; DNA: TGTGCCAGCAGTGACATCGGGACAGGGCGGTCACCCCTCCACTTT; CDR3: CASSDIGTGRSPLHF
D: .; size: .; V: TRBV29-1; J: TRBJ2-7; DNA: TGCAGCGTTACCTCTTCCTCCTACGAGCAGTACTTC; CDR3: CSVTSSSYEQYF
D: .; size: .; V: TRBV2; J: TRBJ1-1; DNA: TGTGCCAGCAGTGATCGGGGTTTCGCTGAAGCTTTCTTT; CDR3: CASSDRGFAEAFF
D: .; size: .; V: TRBV11-2; J: TRBJ2-1; DNA: TGTGCCAGCAGTCTCACTAGTGAGCAGTTCTTC; CDR3: CASSLTSEQFF
D: TRBD2; size: once; V: TRBV6-5; J: TRBJ2-3; DNA: TGTGCCAGCAGTTACGTCAGCGGGGGGGCAGATACGCAGTATTTT; CDR3: CASSYVSGGADTQYF
D: .; size: .; V: TRBV20-1; J: TRBJ1-2; DNA: TGCAGTGCTAGAGTCCAGAAAGGCTACACCTTC; CDR3: CSARVQKGYTF
D: .; size: .; V: TRBV19; J: TRBJ1-5; DNA: TGTGCCAGTAGTTCTTTTGGTGGTTCGGGCAATCAGCCCCAGCATTTT; CDR3: CASSSFGGSGNQPQHF